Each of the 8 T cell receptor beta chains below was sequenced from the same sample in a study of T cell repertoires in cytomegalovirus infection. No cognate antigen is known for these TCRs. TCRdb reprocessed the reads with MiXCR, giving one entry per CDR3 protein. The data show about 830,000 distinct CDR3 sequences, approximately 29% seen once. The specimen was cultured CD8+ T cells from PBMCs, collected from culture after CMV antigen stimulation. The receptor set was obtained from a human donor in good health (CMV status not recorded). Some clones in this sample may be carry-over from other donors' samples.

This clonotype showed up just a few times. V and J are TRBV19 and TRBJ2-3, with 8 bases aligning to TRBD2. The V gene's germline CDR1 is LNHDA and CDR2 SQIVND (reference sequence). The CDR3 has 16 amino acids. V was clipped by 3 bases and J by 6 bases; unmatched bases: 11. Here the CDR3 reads CASSILGLARLDTQYF. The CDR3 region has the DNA TGTGCCAGTAGTATTTTAGGACTAGCTCGATTGGATACGCAGTATTTT.

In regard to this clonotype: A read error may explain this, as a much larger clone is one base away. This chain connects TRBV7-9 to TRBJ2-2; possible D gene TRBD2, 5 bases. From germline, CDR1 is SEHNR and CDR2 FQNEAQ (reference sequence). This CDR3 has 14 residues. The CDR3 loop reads CVSSPGITTGELFF. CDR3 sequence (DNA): TGTGTCAGCAGCCCGGGGATTACCACCGGGGAGCTGTTTTTT. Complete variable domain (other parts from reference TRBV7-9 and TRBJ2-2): DTGVSQNPRHKITKRGQNVTFRCDPISEHNRLYWYRQTLGQGPEFLTYFQNEAQLEKSRLLSDRFSAERPKGSFSTLEIQRTEQGDSAMYLCVSSPGITTGELFFGEGSRLTVL.

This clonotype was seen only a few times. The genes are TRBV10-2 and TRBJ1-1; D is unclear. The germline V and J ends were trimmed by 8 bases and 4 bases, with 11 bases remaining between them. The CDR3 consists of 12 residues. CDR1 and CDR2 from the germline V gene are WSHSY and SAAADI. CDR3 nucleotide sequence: TGCGCCAGCGGACTTCTTGGCACTGAAGCTTTCTTT. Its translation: CASGLLGTEAFF.

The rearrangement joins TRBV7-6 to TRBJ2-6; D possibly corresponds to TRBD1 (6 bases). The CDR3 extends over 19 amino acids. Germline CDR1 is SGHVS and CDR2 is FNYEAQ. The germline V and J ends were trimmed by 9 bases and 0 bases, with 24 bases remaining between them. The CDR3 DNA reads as TGTGCCAGTTACCACGGTTTTCAGGGGATCAACTCTGGGGCCAACGTCCTGACTTTC. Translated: CASYHGFQGINSGANVLTF.

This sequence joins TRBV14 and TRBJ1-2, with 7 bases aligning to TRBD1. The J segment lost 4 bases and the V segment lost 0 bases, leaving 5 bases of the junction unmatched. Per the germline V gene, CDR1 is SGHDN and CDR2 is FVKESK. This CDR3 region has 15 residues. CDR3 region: CASSQDQGGSYGYTF. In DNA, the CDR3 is TGTGCCAGCAGCCAAGATCAAGGGGGCAGCTATGGCTACACCTTC. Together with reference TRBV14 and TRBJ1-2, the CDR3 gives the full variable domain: EAGVTQFPSHSVIEKGQTVTLRCDPISGHDNLYWYRRVMGKEIKFLLHFVKESKQDESGMPNNRFLAERTGGTYSTLKVQPAELEDSGVYFCASSQDQGGSYGYTFGSGTRLTVV.

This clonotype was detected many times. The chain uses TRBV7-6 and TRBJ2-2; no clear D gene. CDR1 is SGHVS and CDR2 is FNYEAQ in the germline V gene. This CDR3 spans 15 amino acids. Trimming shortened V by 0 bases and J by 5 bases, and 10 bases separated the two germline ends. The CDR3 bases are TGTGCCAGCAGCTTAGCGTTTAGGCGAACCGGGGAGCTGTTTTTT. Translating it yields CASSLAFRRTGELFF.

Here the CDR3 reads CASSISSGGTDTQYF. The CDR3 coding sequence is TGTGCCAGTAGTATTTCTAGCGGGGGCACAGATACGCAGTATTTT. The rearrangement uses TRBV19 and TRBJ2-3; 9 bases fit TRBD2. The ends lost 3 bases at V and 1 base at J; junction bases unmatched: 2. This CDR3 contains 15 residues. The V gene's germline CDR1 is LNHDA and CDR2 SQIVND (reference sequence).

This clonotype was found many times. The DNA of the CDR3 is TGTGCCAGCAGCTCCCGACAGGGGAACTATGGCTACACCTTC. Protein: CASSSRQGNYGYTF. This sequence joins TRBV7-2 and TRBJ1-2; TRBD1 matches at 8 bases. The germline CDR1 and CDR2 sequences are SGHTA and FQGNSA. The CDR3 totals 14 residues. J gave up 2 bases and V 4 bases, and 3 bases lay outside the gene matches.